This T cell receptor beta chain was sequenced in a study of Graves' ophthalmopathy and Graves' hyperthyroidism. Study-level background: Samples of peripheral blood were obtained at initial diagnosis, prior to treatment of any kind. General study results and limits: For predicting ophthalmopathy progression, the model had roughly 70% sensitivity and under 85% specificity. Most thyroid-expanded clonotypes exceeding 0.001 frequency were also found in blood.

RNA transcripts served as template for amplifying TCR beta CDR3 sequences. Second-round multiplex PCR followed a first-round RT-PCR using HTBI primers. A single record per CDR3 protein comes from TCRdb applying MiXCR to the multiplex PCR reads. Among some 750,000 distinct CDR3 sequences listed, approximately 40% were seen once. Ophthalmopathy donors' eye disease showed moderate-to-severe activity, CAS of at least 3, NOSPECS of at least 4 and duration under 3 months. The V end lost 4 bases, the J end lost 3 bases, and 12 bases lay between the germline ends. Per the germline V gene, CDR1 is SEHNR and CDR2 is FQNEAQ (reference sequence). The CDR3 covers 15 residues. This clonotype was counted between two and nine times. The antigen remains undetermined.

Material for sequencing was peripheral blood. V usage is TRBV7-9 and J usage is TRBJ2-2; possibly TRBD1 for D (5 bases). This clonotype originated in an adult man with Graves' ophthalmopathy. Here the CDR3 DNA reads TGTGCCAGCAGCTCCGACAGTAGACACACCGGGGAGCTGTTTTTT. This translates into CASSSDSRHTGELFF.